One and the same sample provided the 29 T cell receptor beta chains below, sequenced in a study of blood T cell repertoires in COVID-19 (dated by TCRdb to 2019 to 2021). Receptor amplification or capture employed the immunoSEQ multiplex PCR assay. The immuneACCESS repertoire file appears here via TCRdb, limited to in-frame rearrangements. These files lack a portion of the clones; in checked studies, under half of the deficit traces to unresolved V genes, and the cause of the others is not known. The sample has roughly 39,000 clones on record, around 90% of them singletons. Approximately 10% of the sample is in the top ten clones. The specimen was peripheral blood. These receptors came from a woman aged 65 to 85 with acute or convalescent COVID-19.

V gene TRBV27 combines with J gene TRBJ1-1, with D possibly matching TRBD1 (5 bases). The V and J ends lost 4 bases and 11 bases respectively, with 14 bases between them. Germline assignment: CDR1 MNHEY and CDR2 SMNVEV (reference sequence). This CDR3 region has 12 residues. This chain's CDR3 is CASSSSGLRAFF. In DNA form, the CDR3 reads TGTGCCAGCAGTTCCTCGGGACTTAGGGCTTTCTTT.

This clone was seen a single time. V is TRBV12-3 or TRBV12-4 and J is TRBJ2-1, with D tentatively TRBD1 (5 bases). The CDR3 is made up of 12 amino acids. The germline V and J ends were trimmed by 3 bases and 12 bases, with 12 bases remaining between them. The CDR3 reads CASSLSPRGQFF. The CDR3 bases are TGTGCCAGCAGTTTGAGTCCAAGGGGGCAGTTCTTC.

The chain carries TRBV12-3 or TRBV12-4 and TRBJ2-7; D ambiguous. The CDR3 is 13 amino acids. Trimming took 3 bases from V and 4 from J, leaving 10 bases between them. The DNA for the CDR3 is TGTGCCAGCAGTTTCGGTCCGCTATACGAGCAGTACGTC. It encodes CASSFGPLYEQYV.

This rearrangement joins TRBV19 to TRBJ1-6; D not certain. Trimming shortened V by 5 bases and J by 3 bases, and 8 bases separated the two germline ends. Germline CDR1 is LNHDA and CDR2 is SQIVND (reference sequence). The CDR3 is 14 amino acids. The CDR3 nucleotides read TGTGCCAGTAGTCCCGGGAACTATAATTCACCCCTCCACTTT. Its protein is CASSPGNYNSPLHF.

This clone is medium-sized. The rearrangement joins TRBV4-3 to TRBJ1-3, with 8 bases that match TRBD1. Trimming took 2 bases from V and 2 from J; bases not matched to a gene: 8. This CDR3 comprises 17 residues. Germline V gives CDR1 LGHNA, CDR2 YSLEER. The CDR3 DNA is TGCGCCAGCAGCCAACGTGACAGGGGCAGGCCTGGAAACACCATATATTTT. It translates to CASSQRDRGRPGNTIYF.

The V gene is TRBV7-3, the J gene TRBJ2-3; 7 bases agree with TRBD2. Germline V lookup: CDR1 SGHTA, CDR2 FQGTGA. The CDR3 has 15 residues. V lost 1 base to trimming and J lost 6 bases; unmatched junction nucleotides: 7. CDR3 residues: CASSLRAGTWDTQYF. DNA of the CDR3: TGTGCCAGCAGCTTAAGAGCGGGAACCTGGGATACGCAGTATTTT.

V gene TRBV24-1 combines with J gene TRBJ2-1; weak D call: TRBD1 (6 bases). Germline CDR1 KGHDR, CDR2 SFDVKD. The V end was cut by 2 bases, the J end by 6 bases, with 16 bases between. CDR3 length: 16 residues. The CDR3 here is CATSDSRGLWGNEQFF. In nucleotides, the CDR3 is TGTGCCACCAGTGATTCTAGGGGGTTGTGGGGCAATGAGCAGTTCTTC.

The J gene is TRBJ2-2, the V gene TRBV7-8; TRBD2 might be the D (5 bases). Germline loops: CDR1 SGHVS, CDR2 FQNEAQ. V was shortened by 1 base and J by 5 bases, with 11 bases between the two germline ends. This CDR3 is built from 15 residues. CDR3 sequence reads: CASSLGLARTGELFF. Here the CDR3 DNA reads TGTGCCAGCAGCTTAGGTTTAGCGAGAACCGGGGAGCTGTTTTTT. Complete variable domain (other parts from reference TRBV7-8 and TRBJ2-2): GAGVSQSPRYKVAKRGQDVALRCDPISGHVSLFWYQQALGQGPEFLTYFQNEAQLDKSGLPSDRFFAERPEGSVSTLKIQRTQQEDSAVYLCASSLGLARTGELFFGEGSRLTVL.

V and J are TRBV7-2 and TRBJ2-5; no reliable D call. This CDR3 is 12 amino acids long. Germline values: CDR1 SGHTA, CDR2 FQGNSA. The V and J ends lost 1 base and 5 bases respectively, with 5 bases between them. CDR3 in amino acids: CASSLGSETQYF. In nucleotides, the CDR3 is TGTGCCAGCAGCTTAGGTAGCGAGACCCAGTACTTC.

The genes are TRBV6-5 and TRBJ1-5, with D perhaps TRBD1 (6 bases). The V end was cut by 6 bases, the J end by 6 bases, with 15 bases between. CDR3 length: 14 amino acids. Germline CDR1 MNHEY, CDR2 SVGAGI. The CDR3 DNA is TGTGCCAGCAGCCGTGGGGGGGCTTCTCAGCCCCAGCATTTT. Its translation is CASSRGGASQPQHF.

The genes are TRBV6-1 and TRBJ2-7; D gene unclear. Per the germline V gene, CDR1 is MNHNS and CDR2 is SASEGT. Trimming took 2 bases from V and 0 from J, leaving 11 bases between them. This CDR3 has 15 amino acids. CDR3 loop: CASSEQAISSYEQYV. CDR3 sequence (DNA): TGTGCCAGCAGTGAACAGGCAATCAGCTCCTACGAGCAGTACGTC.

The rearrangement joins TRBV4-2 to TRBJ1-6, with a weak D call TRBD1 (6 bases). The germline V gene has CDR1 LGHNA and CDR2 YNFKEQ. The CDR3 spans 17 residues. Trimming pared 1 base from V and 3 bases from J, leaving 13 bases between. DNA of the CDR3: TGTGCCAGCAGCCAAGGAGAAAAACAGGGCTATAATTCACCCCTCCACTTT. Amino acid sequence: CASSQGEKQGYNSPLHF.

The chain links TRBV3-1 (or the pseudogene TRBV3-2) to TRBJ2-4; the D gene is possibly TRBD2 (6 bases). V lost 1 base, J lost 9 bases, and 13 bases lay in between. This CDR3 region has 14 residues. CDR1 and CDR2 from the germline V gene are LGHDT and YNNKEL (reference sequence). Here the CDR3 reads CASSQAGQEGIQYF. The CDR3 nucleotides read TGTGCCAGCAGCCAAGCGGGGCAGGAGGGCATTCAGTACTTC.

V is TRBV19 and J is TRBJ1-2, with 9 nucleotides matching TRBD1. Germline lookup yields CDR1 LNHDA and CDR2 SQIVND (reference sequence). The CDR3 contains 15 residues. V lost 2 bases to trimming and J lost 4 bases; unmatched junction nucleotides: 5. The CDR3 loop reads CASSIKGTGRYGYTF. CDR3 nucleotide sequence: TGTGCCAGTAGTATAAAAGGGACAGGGCGCTATGGCTACACCTTC.

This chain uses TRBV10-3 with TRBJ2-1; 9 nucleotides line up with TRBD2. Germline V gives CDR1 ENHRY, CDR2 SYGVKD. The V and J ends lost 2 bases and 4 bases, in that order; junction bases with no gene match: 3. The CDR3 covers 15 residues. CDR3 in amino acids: CAISEASGEYNEQFF. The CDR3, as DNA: TGTGCCATCAGTGAGGCTAGCGGGGAGTACAATGAGCAGTTCTTC.

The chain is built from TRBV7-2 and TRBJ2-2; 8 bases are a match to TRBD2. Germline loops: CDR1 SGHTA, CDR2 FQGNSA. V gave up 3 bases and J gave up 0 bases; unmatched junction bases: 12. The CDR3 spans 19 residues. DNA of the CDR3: TGTGCCAGCAGCTTGCTACTAGCGGAGTACTCACCGAACACCGGGGAGCTGTTTTTT. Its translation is CASSLLLAEYSPNTGELFF.

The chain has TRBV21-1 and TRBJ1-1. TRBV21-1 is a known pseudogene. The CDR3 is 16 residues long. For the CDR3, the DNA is TGTGCCAGCAGCACCGAGACGGCCCGGGGGAACACTGAAGCTTTCTTT. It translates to CASSTETARGNTEAFF.

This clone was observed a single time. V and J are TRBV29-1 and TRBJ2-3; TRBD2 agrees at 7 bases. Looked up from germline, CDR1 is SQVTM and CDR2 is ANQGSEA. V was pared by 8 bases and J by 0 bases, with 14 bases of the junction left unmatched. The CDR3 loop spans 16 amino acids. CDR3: CSPTGVSGSSTDTQYF. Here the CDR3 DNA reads TGCAGCCCGACCGGTGTTAGCGGGTCTAGCACAGATACGCAGTATTTT.

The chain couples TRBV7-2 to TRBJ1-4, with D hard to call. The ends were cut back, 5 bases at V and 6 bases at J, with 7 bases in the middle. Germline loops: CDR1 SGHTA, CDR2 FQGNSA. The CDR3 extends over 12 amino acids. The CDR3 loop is CASSRTDEKLFF. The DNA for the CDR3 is TGTGCCAGCAGCCGGACTGATGAAAAACTGTTTTTT.

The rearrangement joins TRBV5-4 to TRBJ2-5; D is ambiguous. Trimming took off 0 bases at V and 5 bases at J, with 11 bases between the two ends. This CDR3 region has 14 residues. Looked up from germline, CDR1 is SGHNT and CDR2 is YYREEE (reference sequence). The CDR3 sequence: CASSLALSPETQYF. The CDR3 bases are TGTGCCAGCAGCTTGGCCCTGTCCCCGGAGACCCAGTACTTC.

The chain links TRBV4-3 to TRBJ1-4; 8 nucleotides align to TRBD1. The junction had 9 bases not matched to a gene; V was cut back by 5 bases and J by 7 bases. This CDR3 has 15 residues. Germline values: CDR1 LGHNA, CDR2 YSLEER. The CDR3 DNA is TGCGCCAGCAGCTCAAGACAGGGGCGGGTTGAAAAACTGTTTTTT. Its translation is CASSSRQGRVEKLFF.

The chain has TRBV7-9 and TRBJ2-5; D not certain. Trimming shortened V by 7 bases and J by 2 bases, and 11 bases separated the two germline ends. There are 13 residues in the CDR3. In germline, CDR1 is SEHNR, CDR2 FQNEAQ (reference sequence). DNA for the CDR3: TGTGCCAGCACCATTTCAGTACAAGAGACCCAGTACTTC. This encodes CASTISVQETQYF.

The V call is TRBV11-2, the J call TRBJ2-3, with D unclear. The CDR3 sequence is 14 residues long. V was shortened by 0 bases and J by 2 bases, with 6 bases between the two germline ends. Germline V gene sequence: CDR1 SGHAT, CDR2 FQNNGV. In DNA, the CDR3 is TGTGCCAGCAGCTTAGATTCTTACACAGATACGCAGTATTTT. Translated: CASSLDSYTDTQYF.

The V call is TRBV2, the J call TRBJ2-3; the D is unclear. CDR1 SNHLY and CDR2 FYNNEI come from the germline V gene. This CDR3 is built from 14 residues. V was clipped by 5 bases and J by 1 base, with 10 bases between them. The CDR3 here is CASSTALGTDTQYF. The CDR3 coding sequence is TGTGCCAGCAGTACAGCCTTGGGCACAGATACGCAGTATTTT.

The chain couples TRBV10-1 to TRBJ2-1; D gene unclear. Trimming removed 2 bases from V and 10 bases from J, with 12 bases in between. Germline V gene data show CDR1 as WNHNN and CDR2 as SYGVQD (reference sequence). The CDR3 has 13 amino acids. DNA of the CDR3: TGCGCCAGCAGTGAGACCTGGGCAGCCGAGCAGTTCTTC. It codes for CASSETWAAEQFF.

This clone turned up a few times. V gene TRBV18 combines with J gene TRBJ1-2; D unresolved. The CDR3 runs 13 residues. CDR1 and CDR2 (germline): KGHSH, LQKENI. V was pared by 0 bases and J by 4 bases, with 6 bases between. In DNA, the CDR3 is TGTGCCAGCTCACCACCGGGCCGCTATGGCTACACCTTC. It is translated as CASSPPGRYGYTF.

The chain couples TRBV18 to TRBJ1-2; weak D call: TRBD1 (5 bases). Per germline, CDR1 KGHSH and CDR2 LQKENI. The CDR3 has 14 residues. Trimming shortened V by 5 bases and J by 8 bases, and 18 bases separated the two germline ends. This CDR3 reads CASSAQGRLEGYTF. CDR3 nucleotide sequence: TGTGCCAGCTCAGCCCAGGGAAGGTTGGAGGGCTACACCTTC.

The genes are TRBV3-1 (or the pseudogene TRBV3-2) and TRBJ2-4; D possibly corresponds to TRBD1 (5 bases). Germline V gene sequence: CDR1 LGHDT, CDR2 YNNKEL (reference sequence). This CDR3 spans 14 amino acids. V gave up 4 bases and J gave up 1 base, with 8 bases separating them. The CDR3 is CASSPGLAKNIQYF. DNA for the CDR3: TGTGCCAGCAGCCCAGGGTTGGCCAAAAACATTCAGTACTTC.

The CDR3 reads CAAKGGEGETQYF. The CDR3 nucleotides are TGTGCTGCCAAAGGGGGAGAGGGTGAGACCCAGTACTTC. The J gene is TRBJ2-5, the V gene TRBV5-4; D is possibly TRBD1 (6 bases). Germline V gene sequence: CDR1 SGHNT, CDR2 YYREEE (reference sequence). The CDR3 runs to 13 residues.